Listed here are 18 T cell receptor beta chains from one sample, sequenced in a study of CD8 T cells in Susac syndrome. The authors reverse transcribed about 0.5 to 1 ug RNA with random hexamers. TCRdb re-derived calls from the immunoSEQ multiplex PCR reads in MiXCR, one entry per CDR3 protein. The table lists approximately 210,000 distinct CDR3 sequences, about 95% of them singletons, with 0.15% to 0.2% in the top ten. Sequenced sample: CD4+ T cells from PBMCs. These receptor sequences come from a human donor with Susac syndrome.

The chain uses TRBV5-6 and TRBJ2-1, with TRBD2 as a possible D gene (6 bases). The CDR3 runs 12 residues. V lost 3 bases to trimming and J lost 12 bases, with 13 bases between them. Germline V CDR1 and CDR2: SGHDT, YYEEEE. The CDR3 sequence: CASSWGDYGQFF. In DNA, the CDR3 is TGTGCCAGCAGCTGGGGGGATTATGGGCAGTTCTTC.

This sequence joins TRBV9 and TRBJ1-1; D may be TRBD1 (5 bases). The CDR3 runs 13 residues. V lost 4 bases and J lost 6, with 13 bases in between. Germline V CDR1 and CDR2: SGDLS, YYNGEE. The CDR3 DNA reads TGTGCCAGCAGCCGGGACCCTCGTGCTGAAGCTTTCTTT. It translates to CASSRDPRAEAFF. The full variable domain, in which reference TRBV9 and TRBJ1-1 provide the parts outside the CDR3, is DSGVTQTPKHLITATGQRVTLRCSPRSGDLSVYWYQQSLDQGLQFLIQYYNGEERAKGNILERFSAQQFPDLHSELNLSSLELGDSALYFCASSRDPRAEAFFGQGTRLTVV.

The V and J genes are TRBV11-3 and TRBJ2-5, with D perhaps assigned TRBD1 or TRBD2 (5 bases each). The CDR3 is made up of 14 amino acids. Trimming shortened V by 5 bases and J by 0 bases, and 10 bases separated the two germline ends. From germline, CDR1 is SGHNT and CDR2 YENEEA. The CDR3 DNA sequence: TGTGCCAGCAGCCGGGACGGTAACCAAGAGACCCAGTACTTC. It translates to CASSRDGNQETQYF. The whole variable domain, remainder taken from reference TRBV11-3 and TRBJ2-5, is EAGVVQSPRYKIIEKKQPVAFWCNPISGHNTLYWYLQNLGQGPELLIRYENEEAVDDSQLPKDRFSAERLKGVDSTLKIQPAELGDSAVYLCASSRDGNQETQYFGPGTRLLVL.

CDR3 DNA sequence: TGTGCCAGCAGTCCCAAGAGGGGGCGCGATCAGCCCCAGCATTTT. Its translation is CASSPKRGRDQPQHF. The J gene is TRBJ1-5, the V gene TRBV27, with 7 positions matching TRBD1. This CDR3 is 15 amino acids long. CDR1 and CDR2 (germline): MNHEY, SMNVEV (reference sequence). V shed 5 bases and J 5 bases; nucleotides not matched to a gene: 9.

The J gene is TRBJ2-1, the V gene TRBV24-1, with D uncertain. Germline loops: CDR1 KGHDR, CDR2 SFDVKD. The CDR3 loop spans 13 amino acids. The V gene lost 0 bases and the J gene lost 7 bases, with 6 bases spanning the gap. The CDR3 bases are TGTGCCACCAGTGATTTGCCCGAGAATGAGCAGTTCTTC. This sequence encodes CATSDLPENEQFF.

J is TRBJ1-5 and V is TRBV28, with D unresolved. The CDR3 is made up of 15 amino acids. The ends were cut back, 5 bases at V and 3 bases at J, with 14 bases in the middle. Germline CDR1 is MDHEN and CDR2 is SYDVKM. In DNA, the CDR3 is TGTGCCAGCAGTCTGGCCCCCCGCGACAATCAGCCCCAGCATTTT. Translating it yields CASSLAPRDNQPQHF.

The chain employs TRBV7-2 and TRBJ2-1; 16 bases match TRBD2. Trimming at V came to 2 bases and at J to 6 bases, leaving 4 bases not matched to a gene. The CDR3 totals 17 residues. Germline CDR1 SGHTA, CDR2 FQGNSA. CDR3 loop: CASSLSGLAGGINEQFF. In nucleotides, the CDR3 is TGTGCCAGCAGCTTATCGGGACTAGCGGGGGGGATCAATGAGCAGTTCTTC.

The V call is TRBV4-2, the J call TRBJ1-2, with 9 bases matching TRBD1. After removal of 1 base from V and 0 bases from J, the junction contained 6 bases not matched to a gene. Germline CDR1 is LGHNA and CDR2 is YNFKEQ. The CDR3 is 17 amino acids. In DNA, the CDR3 is TGTGCCAGCAGCCAAGTATCGGGACAGGGAGCTAACTATGGCTACACCTTC. Protein sequence: CASSQVSGQGANYGYTF.

The CDR3 reads CASSSRDGNTEAFF. For the CDR3, the DNA is TGTGCCAGCTCCTCCCGGGACGGGAACACTGAAGCTTTCTTT. V and J are TRBV18 and TRBJ1-1; TRBD1 is a possible D gene (5 bases). The CDR3 length is 14 residues. Germline V CDR1 and CDR2: KGHSH, LQKENI. Between the trimmed V and J ends, which lost 6 bases and 1 base, there was a span of 12 bases.

The chain combines TRBV5-1 with TRBJ1-1, with D possibly TRBD1 on 6 matching bases. Per the germline V gene, CDR1 is SGHRS and CDR2 is YFSETQ. There are 15 residues in the CDR3. The ends were cut back, 2 bases at V and 0 bases at J, with 11 bases in the middle. CDR3 in DNA: TGCGCCAGCAGCTTCGGACAGCTCCTGAACACTGAAGCTTTCTTT. Its protein is CASSFGQLLNTEAFF.

The chain links TRBV9 to TRBJ2-2; D gene ambiguous. From germline, CDR1 is SGDLS and CDR2 YYNGEE. There are 13 residues in the CDR3. Trimming took off 3 bases at V and 2 bases at J, with 5 bases between the two ends. CDR3 in amino acids: CASSESNTGELFF. The CDR3, as DNA: TGTGCCAGCAGCGAGAGTAACACCGGGGAGCTGTTTTTT.

This clonotype was detected once. J is TRBJ2-7 and V is TRBV20-1, with unresolved D. V was cut by 3 bases and J by 3 bases, with 6 bases left in between. Germline V gives CDR1 DFQATT, CDR2 SNEGSKA (reference sequence). CDR3 length: 11 residues. The DNA of the CDR3 is TGCAGTGCTAGTTCCCGCTACGAGCAGTACTTC. Its protein is CSASSRYEQYF.

This chain uses TRBV29-1 with TRBJ1-6; no clear D. Germline CDR1 reads SQVTM; CDR2 reads ANQGSEA. The CDR3 runs to 13 residues. Trimming took 4 bases from V and 5 from J, leaving 9 bases between them. CDR3 DNA: TGCAGCGTTGGGGAAGCGGATAATTCACCCCTCCACTTT. Translating it yields CSVGEADNSPLHF.

The genes are TRBV27 and TRBJ1-1; D gene uncertain. CDR1 is MNHEY, CDR2 SMNVEV, per germline (reference sequence). CDR3 length equals 14 residues. V lost 10 bases, J lost 1 base, and 16 bases lay in between. CDR3 nucleotide sequence: TGTGCCACCATGGCCCCTGCCAGGAACACTGAAGCTTTCTTT. Translation gives CATMAPARNTEAFF.

The V call is TRBV27, the J call TRBJ1-5, with D tentatively TRBD1 (6 bases). The CDR3 has 16 amino acids. Trimming left V 11 bases short and J 1 base short, with 21 bases between. CDR1 is MNHEY and CDR2 is SMNVEV in the germline V gene (reference sequence). The CDR3 DNA is TGTGCCTCATCGAGGGGGGGGGTAAGAAGCAATCAGCCCCAGCATTTT. Translating it yields CASSRGGVRSNQPQHF.

The chain carries TRBV6-2 or TRBV6-3 and TRBJ2-3, with D perhaps matching TRBD2 (6 bases). V shed 6 bases and J shed 0 bases, with 13 bases lying between them. This CDR3 comprises 15 residues. Germline V lookup: CDR1 MNHEY, CDR2 SVGEGT. The CDR3 region has the DNA TGTGCCAGCAGACGACCGGGACTGAGCACAGATACGCAGTATTTT. Protein sequence: CASRRPGLSTDTQYF.

V usage is TRBV4-3 and J usage is TRBJ2-7; D uncertain. This CDR3 is built from 15 residues. Trimming removed 0 bases at V and 3 bases at J, with 12 bases between. Germline V CDR1 and CDR2: LGHNA, YSLEER. CDR3: CASSQDHGSVYEQYF. The CDR3 DNA sequence: TGCGCCAGCAGCCAAGATCACGGCTCCGTCTACGAGCAGTACTTC.

The chain carries TRBV24-1 and TRBJ2-3, with D tentatively TRBD2 (6 bases). The CDR3 contains 15 residues. Germline assignment: CDR1 KGHDR and CDR2 SFDVKD. Trimming pared 5 bases from V and 5 bases from J, leaving 16 bases between. CDR3 DNA sequence: TGTGCCACCAGTGGTGGCGGGGCGGGCCAAGATACGCAGTATTTT. Translated: CATSGGGAGQDTQYF.